This T cell receptor beta chain was documented in a study of T cells in Graves' hyperthyroidism and ophthalmopathy. Study results and limitations: Most clonotypes expanded in thyroid above 0.001 were likewise present in blood.

Exclusion criteria comprised uncontrolled infection, other autoimmune disease, pregnancy or lactation. Diagnostic assessment was based on clinical symptoms, serum thyroxine and TRAb, thyroid ultrasound and orbital computed tomography. Amplification of TCR beta CDR3 regions used RNA as the template. HTBI primers drove first-round RT-PCR of the TCR CDR3. MiXCR, applied by TCRdb to the multiplex PCR reads, yields one record per CDR3 protein. The data hold some 340,000 distinct CDR3 sequences, with around 15% observed a single time. Germline V gene data show CDR1 as LNHDA and CDR2 as SQIVND (reference sequence). Between the trimmed V and J ends, which lost 3 bases and 4 bases, there was a span of 12 bases. The CDR3 extends over 14 amino acids. As to this clonotype: The antigen is unknown.

V usage is TRBV19 and J usage is TRBJ1-2, with a tentative D call TRBD1 (5 bases). The TCR originated in a woman aged 40 to 55 with Graves' ophthalmopathy. Sequences were obtained from blood. The CDR3 DNA reads TGTGCCAGTAGTATCGGGGCAGGGAGCTATGGCTACACCTTC. The encoded protein is CASSIGAGSYGYTF.